Shown below are 31 T cell receptor beta chains from a single sample sequenced in a study of cytomegalovirus exposure and HLA in healthy donors. The table came from immunoSEQ multiplex PCR; TCRdb's copy has only in-frame clones and leaves some out. In the table there are some 130,000 clones, more than 70% of which are singletons. The sequenced material came from PBMCs. These receptors came from a man aged 25 to 40 in good health and CMV-seronegative.

The genes are TRBV2 and TRBJ1-5, with unresolved D. The CDR3 is made up of 14 amino acids. Trimming left V 8 bases short and J 0 bases short, with 11 bases between. Germline CDR1 and CDR2: SNHLY and FYNNEI. The CDR3: CASAQQSSNQPQHF. The CDR3 DNA follows: TGTGCCAGCGCACAGCAGAGTAGCAATCAGCCCCAGCATTTT.

The J gene is TRBJ1-3, the V gene TRBV30; 9 nucleotides agree with TRBD1. The CDR3 covers 15 residues. With 2 bases clipped from V and 4 bases from J, the junction kept 6 bases outside the gene matches. Per germline, CDR1 GTSNPN and CDR2 SVGIG (reference sequence). CDR3 DNA sequence: TGTGCCTGGAGTTTGGGACAGGGAGGCGGAAACACCATATATTTT. This sequence encodes CAWSLGQGGGNTIYF. The full variable domain, rest sourced from reference TRBV30 and TRBJ1-3, is SQTIHQWPATLVQPVGSPLSLECTVEGTSNPNLYWYRQAAGRGLQLLFYSVGIGQISSEVPQNLSASRPQDRQFILSSKKLLLSDSGFYLCAWSLGQGGGNTIYFGEGSWLTVV.

The chain links TRBV10-3 to TRBJ1-2; D may be TRBD1 (5 bases). Deletions cut 3 bases from V and 1 base from J, with 6 bases between. Looked up from germline, CDR1 is ENHRY and CDR2 is SYGVKD. CDR3 length: 13 amino acids. The CDR3 region is CAISEDSNYGYTF. For the CDR3, the DNA is TGTGCCATCAGTGAAGACAGTAACTATGGCTACACCTTC.

DNA for the CDR3: TGTGCCAGCAGTCCGACGGGGTCAGAGACCCAGTACTTC. Protein: CASSPTGSETQYF. The chain carries TRBV7-9 and TRBJ2-5, with a possible D match to TRBD2 (5 bases). Germline CDR1 SEHNR, CDR2 FQNEAQ (reference sequence). The CDR3 length is 13 residues. Trimming left V 6 bases short and J 4 bases short, with 12 bases between.

The chain has TRBV19 and TRBJ2-2; 9 bases align to TRBD2. Germline V gene data show CDR1 as LNHDA and CDR2 as SQIVND (reference sequence). With V trimmed by 8 bases and J by 8 bases, 12 bases remained unmatched. This CDR3 has 15 amino acids. The CDR3 region is CASQIAGDFLGELFF. CDR3 in DNA: TGTGCCAGTCAAATAGCGGGAGACTTTCTGGGGGAGCTGTTTTTT.

This chain connects TRBV25-1 to TRBJ2-5; D is ambiguous. V was shortened by 4 bases and J by 14 bases, with 20 bases between the two germline ends. This CDR3 region has 13 residues. Germline V gene data show CDR1 as MGHDK and CDR2 as SYGVNS. The CDR3 sequence is CASSGADLRAKYF. The CDR3, as DNA: TGTGCCAGCAGTGGGGCAGACCTGAGAGCTAAATACTTC.

This rearrangement joins TRBV2 to TRBJ2-3; 7 bases map to TRBD2. The germline CDR1 and CDR2 sequences are SNHLY and FYNNEI. With 9 bases clipped from V and 3 bases from J, the junction kept 15 bases outside the gene matches. The CDR3 sequence is 16 residues long. CDR3 nucleotides: TGTGCCAGACGGGAGGAGGGACGAGGTGCGACAGATACGCAGTATTTT. Residues: CARREEGRGATDTQYF.

CDR3 sequence reads: CASTSGGEETQYF. Written as DNA, the CDR3 is TGTGCCAGCACTTCAGGGGGCGAGGAGACCCAGTACTTC. The chain combines TRBV2 with TRBJ2-5; 8 nucleotides line up with TRBD1. The CDR3 is 13 amino acids. V was clipped by 7 bases and J by 5 bases; unmatched bases: 6. From germline, CDR1 is SNHLY and CDR2 FYNNEI.

The CDR3 here is CASSVVPSGGYNEQFF. DNA of the CDR3: TGTGCCAGCAGCGTAGTTCCCAGCGGGGGTTACAATGAGCAGTTCTTC. The chain combines TRBV9 with TRBJ2-1; 8 bases are a match to TRBD2. CDR1 and CDR2 from the germline V gene are SGDLS and YYNGEE. The V and J ends lost 0 bases and 4 bases, in that order; junction bases with no gene match: 6. There are 16 residues in the CDR3.

The V call is TRBV5-1, the J call TRBJ2-1; D is undetermined. The CDR3 covers 14 residues. Trimming cost V 0 bases and J 6 bases, with 10 bases left between them. The V gene's germline CDR1 is SGHRS and CDR2 YFSETQ. DNA of the CDR3: TGCGCCAGCAGCTTGGGACACTCTGGCAATGAGCAGTTCTTC. Protein: CASSLGHSGNEQFF. The complete variable domain, with remaining parts taken from reference TRBV5-1 and TRBJ2-1, reads KAGVTQTPRYLIKTRGQQVTLSCSPISGHRSVSWYQQTPGQGLQFLFEYFSETQRNKGNFPGRFSGRQFSNSRSEMNVSTLELGDSALYLCASSLGHSGNEQFFGPGTRLTVL.

The chain recombines TRBV19 with TRBJ1-5; D possibly corresponds to TRBD1 (5 bases). This CDR3 contains 16 residues. Germline CDR1 is LNHDA and CDR2 is SQIVND (reference sequence). V lost 6 bases and J lost 0, with 15 bases in between. CDR3 protein: CASSATLRGSNQPQHF. CDR3 DNA: TGTGCCAGTAGCGCAACTCTAAGGGGTAGCAATCAGCCCCAGCATTTT.

The chain carries TRBV27 and TRBJ2-2; no clear D gene. The germline CDR1 and CDR2 sequences are MNHEY and SMNVEV (reference sequence). The CDR3 sequence is 14 residues long. V was trimmed by 5 bases and J by 7 bases, leaving 14 bases between them. CDR3 DNA sequence: TGTGCCAGCAGTCCCCTTCTCGGAGACGGGGAGCTGTTTTTT. Translation gives CASSPLLGDGELFF.

The chain couples TRBV9 to TRBJ2-5, with D possibly being TRBD2 (6 bases). Germline V gives CDR1 SGDLS, CDR2 YYNGEE. V dropped 1 base and J dropped 2 bases, with 15 bases sitting between them. This CDR3 spans 16 amino acids. The chain's CDR3 is CASSVRPGAGQETQYF. The DNA of the CDR3 is TGTGCCAGCAGCGTACGACCCGGGGCGGGGCAAGAGACCCAGTACTTC.

This clone was detected once. This chain uses TRBV30 with TRBJ2-7, with TRBD2 as a possible D gene (6 bases). Between the trimmed V and J ends, which lost 0 bases and 2 bases, there was a span of 11 bases. CDR1 GTSNPN and CDR2 SVGIG come from the germline V gene (reference sequence). The CDR3 runs to 14 residues. Here the CDR3 reads CAWSVGTQTYEQYF. The CDR3 region has the DNA TGTGCCTGGAGTGTGGGGACTCAAACCTACGAGCAGTACTTC.

The rearrangement uses TRBV7-8 and TRBJ1-4; tentative D call: TRBD1 (6 bases). The ends were cut back, 0 bases at V and 7 bases at J, with 18 bases in the middle. This CDR3 has 17 residues. Germline V gives CDR1 SGHVS, CDR2 FQNEAQ. The chain's CDR3 is CASSLAVTGQFGEKLFF. The CDR3 coding sequence is TGTGCCAGCAGCTTAGCGGTAACAGGGCAATTCGGTGAAAAACTGTTTTTT.

The chain employs TRBV11-2 and TRBJ1-2, with a possible D match to TRBD1 (6 bases). V lost 1 base, J lost 5 bases, and 11 bases lay in between. The CDR3 covers 14 residues. The germline gives CDR1 SGHAT, CDR2 FQNNGV. CDR3 nucleotide sequence: TGTGCCAGCAGCTTAGTACCAGGGGCGTATGGCTACACCTTC. It specifies CASSLVPGAYGYTF.

The rearrangement links TRBV27 to TRBJ2-1; D gene unclear. Germline V CDR1 and CDR2: MNHEY, SMNVEV (reference sequence). V was trimmed by 0 bases and J by 3 bases, leaving 9 bases between them. This CDR3 region has 15 residues. CDR3: CASSLSSYLYNEQFF. CDR3 in DNA: TGTGCCAGCAGTTTATCGAGTTACCTCTACAATGAGCAGTTCTTC.

The gene calls are TRBV14 and TRBJ2-2, with 11 bases aligning to TRBD2. Trimming at V came to 2 bases and at J to 2 bases, leaving 4 bases not matched to a gene. The CDR3 consists of 17 residues. Germline-derived CDR1 and CDR2 are SGHDN and FVKESK. The CDR3 protein is CASSQKRLAGNTGELFF. In DNA, the CDR3 is TGTGCCAGCAGCCAAAAAAGACTAGCGGGAAACACCGGGGAGCTGTTTTTT.

The V and J genes are TRBV10-3 and TRBJ2-2, with 7 bases that match TRBD2. Looked up from germline, CDR1 is ENHRY and CDR2 is SYGVKD. With 9 bases clipped from V and 5 bases from J, the junction kept 6 bases outside the gene matches. The CDR3 spans 13 residues. The CDR3 nucleotides read TGTGCCATAGGGACTACCCTTACCGGGGAGCTGTTTTTT. This codes for CAIGTTLTGELFF.

The chain links TRBV5-1 to TRBJ2-7; D possibly corresponds to TRBD1 (5 bases). V was trimmed by 0 bases and J by 2 bases, leaving 9 bases between them. Germline V gene lookup returns CDR1 SGHRS and CDR2 YFSETQ. The CDR3 consists of 14 residues. This CDR3 reads CASSLEGQTYEQYF. CDR3 DNA sequence: TGCGCCAGCAGCTTGGAGGGGCAGACCTACGAGCAGTACTTC.

The chain has TRBV6-6 and TRBJ1-5, with TRBD1 as a possible D gene (6 bases). V was cut by 6 bases and J by 0 bases, with 9 bases left in between. This CDR3 has 14 residues. CDR1 is MNHNY, CDR2 SVGAGI, per germline (reference sequence). The CDR3 DNA follows: TGTGCCAGCAGGCAGGGGATTAGCAATCAGCCCCAGCATTTT. It yields the protein CASRQGISNQPQHF.

The rearrangement joins TRBV5-4 to TRBJ2-5; D is possibly TRBD2 (6 bases). Germline CDR1 reads SGHNT; CDR2 reads YYREEE (reference sequence). V shed 4 bases and J shed 5 bases, with 18 bases lying between them. The length of the CDR3 is 15 residues. CDR3 protein: CASSRSERESETQYF. In nucleotides, the CDR3 is TGTGCCAGCAGCCGCTCGGAACGGGAGTCGGAGACCCAGTACTTC.

V is TRBV2 and J is TRBJ2-7, with TRBD2 matching over 7 bases. The CDR3 is 12 residues long. Germline lookup yields CDR1 SNHLY and CDR2 FYNNEI. V shed 7 bases, J shed 12 bases, and the junction held 12 bases outside the gene matches. CDR3 coding DNA: TGTGCCAGCACGGGGTTGGCGGGAGCACGGTACTTC. This translates into CASTGLAGARYF.

The V call is TRBV5-6, the J call TRBJ2-3, with 8 bases that match TRBD1. Germline V gene sequence: CDR1 SGHDT, CDR2 YYEEEE. Germline trimming cut 4 bases from V and 3 bases from J; bases unmatched to any gene: 10. The CDR3 is made up of 16 amino acids. The CDR3 loop is CASSTLFQGATDTQYF. The CDR3 bases are TGTGCCAGCAGCACCCTCTTCCAGGGGGCAACAGATACGCAGTATTTT.

J is TRBJ1-5 and V is TRBV5-6; 7 positions match TRBD1. The CDR3 has 16 residues. V lost 3 bases, J lost 4 bases, and 10 bases stayed unmatched. Germline V gene sequence: CDR1 SGHDT, CDR2 YYEEEE. In DNA form, the CDR3 reads TGTGCCAGCAGCTCACTCCAGACAGGGAATAATCAGCCCCAGCATTTT. Protein sequence: CASSSLQTGNNQPQHF.

The chain combines TRBV6-5 with TRBJ1-2; D not resolved. There are 13 residues in the CDR3. Germline CDR1 and CDR2: MNHEY and SVGAGI. V dropped 3 bases and J dropped 2 bases, with 7 bases sitting between them. The CDR3 DNA reads TGTGCCAGCAGTTATGGAGAGAACTATGGCTACACCTTC. As protein: CASSYGENYGYTF.

This clone was found a few times. The chain combines TRBV11-2 with TRBJ2-7; TRBD2 matches at 7 bases. The V gene end was trimmed by 1 base and the J gene end by 4 bases; junction bases not matched to a gene: 10. The CDR3 runs 16 residues. Germline V CDR1 and CDR2: SGHAT, FQNNGV. CDR3 amino acids: CASSLGTSLLSYEQYF. As DNA, the CDR3 is TGTGCCAGCAGCTTAGGGACTAGTCTCCTTTCATACGAGCAGTACTTC.

The sample holds one count of this clone. This sequence joins TRBV7-6 and TRBJ1-2; TRBD1 agrees at 7 bases. There are 15 residues in the CDR3. Trimming took 8 bases from V and 8 from J; bases not matched to a gene: 17. Per germline, CDR1 SGHVS and CDR2 FNYEAQ. Written as DNA, the CDR3 is TGTGCCAGCTCCTCCGACCTCCAGGGGGTAGGGGGCTACACCTTC. The encoded protein is CASSSDLQGVGGYTF.

V gene TRBV12-5 combines with J gene TRBJ2-1; D is ambiguous. With 7 bases removed from V and 2 bases from J, the gap between germline ends came to 15 bases. Germline CDR1 and CDR2: LGHNT and FRNRAP. This CDR3 is built from 15 residues. In DNA, the CDR3 is TGTGCTAGTGCAAAAGTAGCAAACGCCTACAATGAGCAGTTCTTC. Protein: CASAKVANAYNEQFF.

This chain joins TRBV5-6 and TRBJ2-2, with 7 bases lining up with TRBD2. V shed 4 bases, J shed 1 base, and the junction held 7 bases outside the gene matches. In germline, CDR1 is SGHDT, CDR2 YYEEEE. The CDR3 extends over 16 amino acids. The CDR3 loop reads CASSPGGGRNTGELFF. DNA for the CDR3: TGTGCCAGCAGCCCGGGCGGGGGAAGGAACACCGGGGAGCTGTTTTTT.

The chain is built from TRBV10-1 and TRBJ2-2, with D tentatively TRBD1 (5 bases). CDR3 size: 14 residues. CDR1 WNHNN and CDR2 SYGVQD come from the germline V gene (reference sequence). Between the trimmed V and J ends, which lost 4 bases and 4 bases, there was a span of 10 bases. The DNA of the CDR3 is TGCGCCAGCAGTGTACAGGTCCCCACCGGGGAGCTGTTTTTT. Protein product: CASSVQVPTGELFF.